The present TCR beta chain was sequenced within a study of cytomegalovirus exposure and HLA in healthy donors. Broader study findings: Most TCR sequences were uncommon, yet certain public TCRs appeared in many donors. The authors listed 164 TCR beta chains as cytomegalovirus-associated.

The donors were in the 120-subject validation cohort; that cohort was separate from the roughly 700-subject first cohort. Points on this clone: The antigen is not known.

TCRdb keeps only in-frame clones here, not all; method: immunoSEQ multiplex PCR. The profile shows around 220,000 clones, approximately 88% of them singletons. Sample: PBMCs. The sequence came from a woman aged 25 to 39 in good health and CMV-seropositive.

CDR3: CAWNEGGSNQPQHF. Here the CDR3 DNA reads TGTGCCTGGAATGAGGGGGGTAGCAATCAGCCCCAGCATTTT. This rearrangement joins TRBV30 to TRBJ1-5; D might be TRBD1 (6 bases). V dropped 4 bases and J dropped 0 bases, with 10 bases sitting between them. Germline CDR1 reads GTSNPN; CDR2 reads SVGIG (reference sequence). CDR3 size: 14 residues.